Listed below are T cell receptor beta chains from one sample, sequenced in a study of OX40 agonist ivuxolimab in advanced cancers. Clones were read by immunoSEQ multiplex PCR, and TCRdb kept only the in-frame ones, dropping some. The sample includes about 69,000 clones, around 90% seen only once; the top ten take roughly a tenth. The sequencing here drew on CD4+ or CD8+ T cells sorted from blood, taken in a trial of the OX40 agonist ivuxolimab. The receptors were sampled from an adult with an advanced solid tumor such as melanoma, head and neck, liver or kidney cancer. Each CDR3 is given with its conserved first and last residue. D genes are given only for firm matches. Clone size appears in some rows only: once, few, many, or a class for an expanded clone.

J gene | clone size | V gene | D gene | CDR3 DNA | CDR3 protein
TRBJ2-5 | NA | TRBV20-1 | NA | TGCAGTGCTAAAGGGGAAGAGACCCAGTACTTC | CSAKGEETQYF
TRBJ1-2 | NA | TRBV28 | NA | TGTGCCAGTAGGTCCCTAGGCTACACCTTC | CASRSLGYTF
TRBJ2-5 | NA | TRBV15 | NA | TGTGCCACCAGCAGAGATCTGAGGGGGGGGGAGACCCAGTACTTC | CATSRDLRGGETQYF
TRBJ1-2 | NA | TRBV2 | NA | TGTGCCAGCAGTGAAGCGCTTACGGAAAACTTC | CASSEALTENF
TRBJ2-7 | NA | TRBV6-1 | TRBD2 | TGTGCCAGCAGTATCTCGGGGGGCGAGCAGTACTTC | CASSISGGEQYF
TRBJ2-3 | NA | TRBV5-1 | NA | TGCGCCAGCAGCGGAACCACAAGCACAGATACGCAGTATTTT | CASSGTTSTDTQYF
TRBJ2-6 | NA | TRBV5-1 | TRBD2 | TGCGCCAGCAGAGTCGGGGGGACTGGGGCCAACGTCCTGACTTTC | CASRVGGTGANVLTF
TRBJ2-5 | NA | TRBV18 | NA | TGTGCCAGCTCACCACCGTCGGGAGAGACCCAGTACTTC | CASSPPSGETQYF
TRBJ1-4 | NA | TRBV5-1 | NA | TGCGCCAGCAGCTTGGGTGCAACTAATGAAAAACTGTTTTTT | CASSLGATNEKLFF
TRBJ2-2 | NA | TRBV7-3 | TRBD1 | TGTGCCAGCAGCCCGACAGGGGCGGCGTTCGGGGAGCTGTTTTTT | CASSPTGAAFGELFF
TRBJ2-7 | NA | TRBV30 | NA | TGTGCCTGGCGACCGGGGGGCGGATTGTACGAGCAGTACTTC | CAWRPGGGLYEQYF
TRBJ2-7 | NA | TRBV14 | NA | TGTGCCAGCAGCCAGCACTACGAGCAGTACTTC | CASSQHYEQYF
TRBJ1-2 | few | TRBV19 | TRBD1 | TGTGCCAGTAGTAACCCCGGACAGGCAAATTATGGCTACACCTTC | CASSNPGQANYGYTF
TRBJ1-1 | NA | TRBV2 | TRBD1 | TGTGCCAGCAGGGACAGGAGTAACACTGAAGCTTTCTTT | CASRDRSNTEAFF
TRBJ2-2 | NA | TRBV18 | TRBD2 | TGTGCCAGCTCACGCCTTACTAGCGACAACACCGGGGAGCTGTTTTTT | CASSRLTSDNTGELFF
TRBJ2-3 | NA | TRBV5-1 | NA | TGCGCCAGCAGCATGGTAGCGCCGAGCACAGATACGCAGTATTTT | CASSMVAPSTDTQYF
TRBJ2-5 | NA | TRBV28 | NA | TGTGCCAGCAGTTTAATCAAGCAGTACTTC | CASSLIKQYF
TRBJ2-2 | NA | TRBV7-3 | NA | TGTGCCAGCAGCTCAGACCTAAACACGATGCTAAACACCGGGGAGCTGTTTTTT | CASSSDLNTMLNTGELFF